A single T cell receptor (beta chain) is shown here with its context. What it recognizes is unknown. This sample stems from a study of OX40 agonist ivuxolimab in advanced cancers. Study-wide background: At about 81% male, the cohort had a mean age of approximately 60 years, ranging from roughly 23 to 80. One patient with hepatocellular carcinoma and two with cutaneous melanoma, three in all, had partial responses. Study-wide results and caveats: Clonal expansion was among the lowest in partial responders at 0.1-3.0 mg/kg, especially CD8+.

This CDR3 comprises 15 residues. The germline CDR1 and CDR2 sequences are MNHNY and SVGAGI (reference sequence). Deletions cut 0 bases from V and 0 bases from J, with 5 bases between. Exclusion of a patient followed from autoimmune disease history or systemic immunosuppression. Measured with immunoSEQ multiplex PCR; TCRdb has only the in-frame clones, and not every one. The table records 100,000 to 140,000 clones, approximately 90% of them present only once. The receptor comes from an adult with an advanced solid tumor such as melanoma, head and neck, liver or kidney cancer. Sequenced material: CD4+ or CD8+ T cells sorted from blood, taken in a trial of the OX40 agonist ivuxolimab. This chain links TRBV6-6 with TRBJ2-2; D gene uncertain. CDR3 region: CASSYSSANTGELFF. The CDR3 DNA reads TGTGCCAGCAGTTACTCCAGCGCGAACACCGGGGAGCTGTTTTTT.